This passage covers 11 T cell receptor beta chains from one sample sequenced in a study of OX40 agonist ivuxolimab in advanced cancers. This table comes from immunoSEQ multiplex PCR, and its TCRdb copy is limited to in-frame clones, with some not included. Found here are 65,000 to 85,000 clones, about 87% of them singletons; the top ten hold around 7.2%. The starting material was CD4+ or CD8+ T cells sorted from blood, obtained in a trial of the OX40 agonist ivuxolimab. These receptors originate from an adult with an advanced solid tumor such as melanoma, head and neck, liver or kidney cancer.

The chain joins TRBV5-4 to TRBJ1-5; D is uncertain. The CDR3 runs to 16 residues. V was shortened by 6 bases and J by 7 bases, with 23 bases between the two germline ends. In germline, CDR1 is SGHNT, CDR2 YYREEE (reference sequence). The CDR3 loop reads CASTTQAGRQRQPQHF. For the CDR3, the DNA is TGTGCCAGCACCACCCAGGCCGGCCGGCAGCGGCAGCCCCAGCATTTT.

The chain couples TRBV6-1 to TRBJ1-4; D is ambiguous. The germline V and J ends were trimmed by 0 bases and 0 bases, with 5 bases remaining between them. The CDR3 totals 15 residues. CDR1 is MNHNS and CDR2 is SASEGT in the germline V gene. CDR3 nucleotide sequence: TGTGCCAGCAGTGAAGCTGGGACAACTAATGAAAAACTGTTTTTT. Its protein product is CASSEAGTTNEKLFF.

The chain carries TRBV29-1 and TRBJ1-1; 7 bases agree with TRBD1. The CDR3 has 16 amino acids. CDR1 SQVTM and CDR2 ANQGSEA come from the germline V gene. V trimming: 1 base; J trimming: 4 bases; junction bases outside the gene matches: 12. CDR3 in DNA: TGCAGCGTTGAAGGTCTCCGCAGGGCAGGGGGCACTGAAGCTTTCTTT. Translation: CSVEGLRRAGGTEAFF.

The chain is built from TRBV6-1 and TRBJ1-2; no firm D call. Germline-derived CDR1 and CDR2 are MNHNS and SASEGT. This CDR3 contains 14 residues. The V end lost 5 bases, the J end lost 4 bases, and 14 bases lay between the germline ends. This chain's CDR3 is CASSRTDSGYGYTF. The CDR3, as DNA: TGTGCCAGCAGTAGGACGGATTCCGGCTATGGCTACACCTTC.

The J gene is TRBJ2-1, the V gene TRBV9; D remains ambiguous. Germline assignment: CDR1 SGDLS and CDR2 YYNGEE. V gave up 4 bases and J gave up 0 bases, with 14 bases separating them. This CDR3 contains 16 residues. The CDR3 loop is CASSPRVLSSYNEQFF. The CDR3 DNA is TGTGCCAGCAGCCCCCGGGTGCTGAGCTCCTACAATGAGCAGTTCTTC.

The chain has TRBV7-2 and TRBJ2-7; TRBD2 matches 11 bases. Losses at the gene ends were 1 base for V and 4 bases for J; bases not matched to a gene: 12. The CDR3 runs to 18 residues. The germline gives CDR1 SGHTA, CDR2 FQGNSA. The CDR3 is CASSLGGELAGDYYEQYF. The CDR3 DNA reads TGTGCCAGCAGCTTAGGGGGGGAACTAGCGGGAGATTATTACGAGCAGTACTTC.

The rearrangement uses TRBV5-1 and TRBJ2-5; no reliable D call. V gave up 4 bases and J gave up 0 bases, with 10 bases separating them. CDR1 and CDR2 from the germline V gene are SGHRS and YFSETQ. This CDR3 is built from 14 residues. CDR3 residues: CASSLQLYQETQYF. The CDR3 nucleotides are TGCGCCAGCAGCCTTCAGTTGTACCAAGAGACCCAGTACTTC.

The chain carries TRBV19 and TRBJ1-2; perhaps TRBD1 as D (5 bases). The CDR3 sequence is 13 residues long. The V gene's germline CDR1 is LNHDA and CDR2 SQIVND (reference sequence). The V end was cut by 5 bases, the J end by 6 bases, with 13 bases between. CDR3 residues: CASSPRGYDGYTF. The DNA of the CDR3 is TGTGCCAGTAGTCCTAGGGGTTATGATGGCTACACCTTC.

The J gene is TRBJ2-3, the V gene TRBV5-1; maybe TRBD2 (6 bases). The CDR3 has 14 residues. V gave up 2 bases and J gave up 2 bases, with 9 bases separating them. Germline-derived CDR1 and CDR2 are SGHRS and YFSETQ. The CDR3 is CASSLLASTDTQYF. Here the CDR3 DNA reads TGCGCCAGCAGCTTACTAGCTTCCACAGATACGCAGTATTTT.

The rearrangement joins TRBV27 to TRBJ2-7; 7 bases align to TRBD1. The CDR3 runs 15 residues. The germline V gene has CDR1 MNHEY and CDR2 SMNVEV (reference sequence). With 3 bases clipped from V and 3 bases from J, the junction kept 8 bases outside the gene matches. In DNA, the CDR3 is TGTGCCAGCAGTTTTTACCGGGACAGAAACTACGAGCAGTACTTC. This sequence encodes CASSFYRDRNYEQYF.

V usage is TRBV11-3 and J usage is TRBJ2-7, with D maybe TRBD2 (6 bases). The CDR3 sequence is 14 residues long. The V end lost 4 bases, the J end lost 4 bases, and 14 bases lay between the germline ends. Germline V gene lookup returns CDR1 SGHNT and CDR2 YENEEA. CDR3 coding DNA: TGTGCCAGCAGCTCGCCGGGACTGAAATACGAGCAGTACTTC. This encodes CASSSPGLKYEQYF.